These 12 T cell receptor beta chains originate from one sample sequenced in a study of T cells in Graves' hyperthyroidism and ophthalmopathy. What was amplified from RNA transcripts were TCR beta CDR3 regions. HTBI primers were employed in a first-round RT-PCR of the TCR CDR3. MiXCR, applied by TCRdb to the multiplex PCR reads, yields one record per CDR3 protein. The table records 550,000 to 600,000 distinct CDR3 sequences, just over 45% of them present only once. The sequenced material came from peripheral blood or thyroid tissue (not recorded which). These receptors were collected from an adult woman with Graves' disease, either hyperthyroidism or ophthalmopathy (not recorded which).

This clonotype was recorded a few times. The gene calls are TRBV28 and TRBJ1-1, with TRBD1 identical over 9 bases. Germline V gene lookup returns CDR1 MDHEN and CDR2 SYDVKM. The CDR3 contains 14 residues. V lost 6 bases to trimming and J lost 5 bases; unmatched junction nucleotides: 7. CDR3 coding DNA: TGTGCCAGCAGCTTGAACAGGGGGCGGACTGAAGCTTTCTTT. Amino acid sequence: CASSLNRGRTEAFF.

The chain joins TRBV5-1 to TRBJ2-7; TRBD2 matches at 8 bases. Germline V gene lookup returns CDR1 SGHRS and CDR2 YFSETQ. V shed 4 bases, J shed 6 bases, and the junction held 12 bases outside the gene matches. This CDR3 has 15 residues. CDR3 DNA: TGCGCCAGCAGCCCGTTAGCGGGACAAGGGAGCGAGCAGTACTTC. It translates to CASSPLAGQGSEQYF.

The chain joins TRBV20-1 to TRBJ1-1; no reliable D call. Germline V lookup: CDR1 DFQATT, CDR2 SNEGSKA (reference sequence). The CDR3 is 10 amino acids. The ends were cut back, 7 bases at V and 7 bases at J, with 10 bases in the middle. The CDR3 region has the DNA TGCAGTGACCGAAGCGGTGAAGCTTTCTTT. Protein product: CSDRSGEAFF.

This clonotype was recorded a few times. V is TRBV20-1 and J is TRBJ1-4; no definite D call. This CDR3 region has 13 residues. Germline V CDR1 and CDR2: DFQATT, SNEGSKA (reference sequence). V lost 3 bases, J lost 4 bases, and 9 bases lay in between. CDR3 in DNA: TGCAGTGCTAGGTTCGGCCGTAATGAAAAACTGTTTTTT. This gives the protein CSARFGRNEKLFF.

This sequence joins TRBV6-4 and TRBJ1-1; D gene uncertain. V was clipped by 0 bases and J by 1 base, with 9 bases between them. Germline V gene data show CDR1 as MRHNA and CDR2 as SNTAGT. The CDR3 is 15 amino acids. The CDR3 spells CASSDSRATNTEAFF. The CDR3 DNA reads TGTGCCAGCAGTGACTCGAGGGCAACGAACACTGAAGCTTTCTTT.

The V and J genes are TRBV14 and TRBJ2-7; D may be TRBD2 (5 bases). The germline gives CDR1 SGHDN, CDR2 FVKESK. The CDR3 spans 11 residues. The CDR3 region has the DNA TGTGCTAGCGCCGCCCCCTACGAGCAGTACTTC. Protein: CASAAPYEQYF.

The V and J genes are TRBV7-2 and TRBJ2-6, with D hard to call. Deletions cut 5 bases from V and 0 bases from J, with 8 bases between. The CDR3 runs to 15 residues. The germline CDR1 and CDR2 sequences are SGHTA and FQGNSA. CDR3 loop: CASSPKSSGANVLTF. The DNA of the CDR3 is TGTGCCAGCAGCCCGAAAAGCTCTGGGGCCAACGTCCTGACTTTC.

This clonotype has at least ten counts. The V call is TRBV7-8, the J call TRBJ2-7, with TRBD2 identical over 12 bases. In germline, CDR1 is SGHVS, CDR2 FQNEAQ. The junction had 18 bases not matched to a gene; V was cut back by 5 bases and J by 1 base. This CDR3 region has 20 residues. The CDR3 bases are TGTGCCAGCAGCCCCAGGTTGGGTCCTAGCGGGAGGGACCTATCCTACGAGCAGTACTTC. Protein: CASSPRLGPSGRDLSYEQYF. The entire variable domain, with the rest obtained from reference TRBV7-8 and TRBJ2-7, is as follows: GAGVSQSPRYKVAKRGQDVALRCDPISGHVSLFWYQQALGQGPEFLTYFQNEAQLDKSGLPSDRFFAERPEGSVSTLKIQRTQQEDSAVYLCASSPRLGPSGRDLSYEQYFGPGTRLTVT.

J is TRBJ2-1 and V is TRBV29-1, with TRBD2 identical over 12 bases. Germline V CDR1 and CDR2: SQVTM, ANQGSEA. V lost 8 bases to trimming and J lost 0 bases; unmatched junction nucleotides: 8. The CDR3 has 16 amino acids. The CDR3 DNA is TGCAGCCCGTTCGGACTAGCGGGGAGCTCCTACAATGAGCAGTTCTTC. Translation gives CSPFGLAGSSYNEQFF.

The V call is TRBV7-9, the J call TRBJ1-3, with D uncertain. Germline lookup yields CDR1 SEHNR and CDR2 FQNEAQ (reference sequence). The length of the CDR3 is 16 residues. V lost 7 bases, J lost 8 bases, and 24 bases lay in between. The CDR3 here is CASTLGVDIYGYTIYF. As DNA, the CDR3 is TGTGCCAGCACCCTAGGCGTTGACATCTATGGCTACACCATATATTTT.

The chain employs TRBV7-2 and TRBJ1-4; 9 bases fit TRBD1. There are 15 residues in the CDR3. Germline V gene sequence: CDR1 SGHTA, CDR2 FQGNSA. Trimming removed 5 bases from V and 10 bases from J; junction bases left unmatched: 11. In DNA form, the CDR3 reads TGTGCCAGCAGCCGAACAGGGGGCGCCTCGTCAAAACTGTTTTTT. Its translation is CASSRTGGASSKLFF.

This clonotype has at least ten counts. For the CDR3, the DNA is TGTGCCAGCAGTTACTCTTCCGGCCGAGAGACCCAGTACTTC. Translation gives CASSYSSGRETQYF. The chain couples TRBV6-5 to TRBJ2-5; D remains unclear. Germline V gene data show CDR1 as MNHEY and CDR2 as SVGAGI. V lost 0 bases, J lost 4 bases, and 9 bases lay in between. The CDR3 runs to 14 residues.